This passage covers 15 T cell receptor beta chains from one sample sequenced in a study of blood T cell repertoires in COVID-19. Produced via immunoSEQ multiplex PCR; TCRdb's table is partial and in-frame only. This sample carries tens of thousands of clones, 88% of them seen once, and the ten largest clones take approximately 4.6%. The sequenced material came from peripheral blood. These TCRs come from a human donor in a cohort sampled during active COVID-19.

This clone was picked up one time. The CDR3 DNA is TGTGCCAGTAGACCGGGACAGGACTCCTACGAGCAGTACTTC. As protein: CASRPGQDSYEQYF. The chain employs TRBV19 and TRBJ2-7, with 8 positions matching TRBD1. After removal of 6 bases from V and 0 bases from J, the junction contained 4 bases not matched to a gene. This CDR3 is built from 14 residues. Germline CDR1 and CDR2: LNHDA and SQIVND (reference sequence).

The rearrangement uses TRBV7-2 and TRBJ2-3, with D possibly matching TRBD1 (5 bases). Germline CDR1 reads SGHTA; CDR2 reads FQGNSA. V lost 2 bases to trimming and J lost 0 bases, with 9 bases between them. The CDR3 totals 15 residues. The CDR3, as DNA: TGTGCCAGCAGCTTAAGGGGTGGAAGCACAGATACGCAGTATTTT. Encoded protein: CASSLRGGSTDTQYF.

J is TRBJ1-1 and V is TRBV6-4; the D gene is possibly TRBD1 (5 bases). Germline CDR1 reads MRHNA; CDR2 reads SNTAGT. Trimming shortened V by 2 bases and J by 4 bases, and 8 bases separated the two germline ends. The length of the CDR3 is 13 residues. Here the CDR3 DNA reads TGTGCCAGCAGTGACAGGGGCGGCACTGAAGCTTTCTTT. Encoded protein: CASSDRGGTEAFF.

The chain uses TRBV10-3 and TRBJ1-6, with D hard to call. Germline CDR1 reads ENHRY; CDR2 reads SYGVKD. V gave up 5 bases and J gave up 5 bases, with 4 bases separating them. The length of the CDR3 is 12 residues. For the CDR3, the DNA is TGTGCCATCAGTACAGATAATTCACCCCTCCACTTT. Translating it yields CAISTDNSPLHF.

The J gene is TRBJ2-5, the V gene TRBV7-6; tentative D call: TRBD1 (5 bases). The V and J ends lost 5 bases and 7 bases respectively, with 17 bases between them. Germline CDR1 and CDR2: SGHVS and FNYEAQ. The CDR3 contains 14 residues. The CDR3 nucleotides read TGTGCCAGCAGCCCAAACAGGTCCCCGGGGACCCAGTACTTC. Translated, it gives CASSPNRSPGTQYF.

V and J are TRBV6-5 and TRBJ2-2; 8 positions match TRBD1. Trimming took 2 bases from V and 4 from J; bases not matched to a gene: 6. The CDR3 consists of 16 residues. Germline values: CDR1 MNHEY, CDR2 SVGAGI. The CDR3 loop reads CASSYETGEATGELFF. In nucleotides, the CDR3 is TGTGCCAGCAGTTACGAGACAGGGGAAGCCACCGGGGAGCTGTTTTTT.

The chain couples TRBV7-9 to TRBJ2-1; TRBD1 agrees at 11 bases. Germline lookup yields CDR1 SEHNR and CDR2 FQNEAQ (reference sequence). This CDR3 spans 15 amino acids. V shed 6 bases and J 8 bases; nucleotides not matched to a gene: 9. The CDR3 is CASRFRDRGTDEQFF. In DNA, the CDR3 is TGTGCCAGCAGATTCCGGGACAGGGGGACTGATGAGCAGTTCTTC.

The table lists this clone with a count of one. The CDR3 bases are TGTGCCAGTAGTATAGTGAAGGGGCAAAGTGAGCAGTTCTTC. Its translation is CASSIVKGQSEQFF. This rearrangement joins TRBV19 to TRBJ2-1, with D possibly TRBD1 on 5 matching bases. CDR3 size: 14 residues. Germline V gene data show CDR1 as LNHDA and CDR2 as SQIVND (reference sequence). Trimming stripped 1 base from V and 9 bases from J, with 13 bases between.

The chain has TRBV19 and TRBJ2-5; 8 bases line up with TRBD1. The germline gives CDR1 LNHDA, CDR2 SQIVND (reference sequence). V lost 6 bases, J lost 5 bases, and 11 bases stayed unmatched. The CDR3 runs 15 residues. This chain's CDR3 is CASSQGTGGRETQYF. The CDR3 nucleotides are TGTGCCAGTAGCCAAGGGACAGGCGGGCGCGAGACCCAGTACTTC. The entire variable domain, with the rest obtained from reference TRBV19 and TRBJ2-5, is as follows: DGGITQSPKYLFRKEGQNVTLSCEQNLNHDAMYWYRQDPGQGLRLIYYSQIVNDFQKGDIAEGYSVSREKKESFPLTVTSAQKNPTAFYLCASSQGTGGRETQYFGPGTRLLVL.

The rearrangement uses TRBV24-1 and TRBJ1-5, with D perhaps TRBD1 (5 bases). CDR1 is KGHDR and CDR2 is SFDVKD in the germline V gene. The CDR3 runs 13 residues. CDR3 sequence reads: CAPPGQLNQPQHF. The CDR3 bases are TGTGCACCTCCAGGGCAGCTCAATCAGCCCCAGCATTTT.

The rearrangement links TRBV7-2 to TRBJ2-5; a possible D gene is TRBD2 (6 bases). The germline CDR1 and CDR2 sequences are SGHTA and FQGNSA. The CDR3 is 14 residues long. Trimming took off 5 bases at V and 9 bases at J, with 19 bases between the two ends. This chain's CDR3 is CASSPGLGGGAQYF. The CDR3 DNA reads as TGTGCCAGCAGCCCGGGACTCGGAGGAGGGGCCCAGTACTTC. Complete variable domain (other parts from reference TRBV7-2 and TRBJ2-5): GAGVSQSPSNKVTEKGKDVELRCDPISGHTALYWYRQSLGQGLEFLIYFQGNSAPDKSGLPSDRFSAERTGGSVSTLTIQRTQQEDSAVYLCASSPGLGGGAQYFGPGTRLLVL.

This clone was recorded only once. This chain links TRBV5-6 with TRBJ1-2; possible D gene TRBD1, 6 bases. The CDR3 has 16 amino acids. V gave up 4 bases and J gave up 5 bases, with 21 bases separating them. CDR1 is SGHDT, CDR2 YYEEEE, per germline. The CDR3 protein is CASSVGGAGVVYGYTF. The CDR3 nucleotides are TGTGCCAGCAGCGTCGGTGGGGCAGGGGTAGTGTATGGCTACACCTTC.

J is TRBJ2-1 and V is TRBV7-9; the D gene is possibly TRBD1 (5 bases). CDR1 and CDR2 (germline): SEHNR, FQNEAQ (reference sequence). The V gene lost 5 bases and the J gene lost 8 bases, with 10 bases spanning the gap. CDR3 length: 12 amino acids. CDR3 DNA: TGTGCCAGCAGCCGCAGGGTGGATGAGCAGTTCTTC. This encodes CASSRRVDEQFF.

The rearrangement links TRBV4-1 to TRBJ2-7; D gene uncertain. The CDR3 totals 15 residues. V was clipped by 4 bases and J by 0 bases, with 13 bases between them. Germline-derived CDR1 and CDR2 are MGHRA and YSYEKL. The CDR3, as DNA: TGCGCCAGCAGCCGGCAGGAACAAAGCTCCTACGAGCAGTACTTC. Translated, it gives CASSRQEQSSYEQYF.

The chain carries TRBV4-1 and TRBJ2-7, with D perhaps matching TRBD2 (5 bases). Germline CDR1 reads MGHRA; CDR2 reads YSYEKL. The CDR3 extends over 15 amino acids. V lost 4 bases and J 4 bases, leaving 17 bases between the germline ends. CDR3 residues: CASSPPGLPSYEQYF. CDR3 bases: TGCGCCAGCAGCCCTCCAGGACTGCCCTCTTACGAGCAGTACTTC.